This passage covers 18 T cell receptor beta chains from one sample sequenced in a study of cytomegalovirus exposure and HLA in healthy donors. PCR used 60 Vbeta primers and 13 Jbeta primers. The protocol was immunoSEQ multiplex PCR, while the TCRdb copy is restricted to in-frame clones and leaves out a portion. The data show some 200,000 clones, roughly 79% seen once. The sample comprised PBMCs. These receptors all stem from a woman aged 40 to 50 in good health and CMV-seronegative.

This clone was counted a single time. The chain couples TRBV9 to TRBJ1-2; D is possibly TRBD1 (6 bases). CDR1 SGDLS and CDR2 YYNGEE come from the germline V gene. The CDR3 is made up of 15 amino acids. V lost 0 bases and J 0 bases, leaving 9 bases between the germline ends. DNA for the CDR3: TGTGCCAGCAGCGTAGGGGACACTCCTAACTATGGCTACACCTTC. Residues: CASSVGDTPNYGYTF.

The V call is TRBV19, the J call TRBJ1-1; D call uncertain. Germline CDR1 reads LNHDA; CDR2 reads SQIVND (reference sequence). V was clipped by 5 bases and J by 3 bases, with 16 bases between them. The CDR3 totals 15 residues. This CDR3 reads CASSALVGRDTEAFF. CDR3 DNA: TGTGCCAGTAGTGCCCTTGTGGGTCGGGACACTGAAGCTTTCTTT.

The CDR3 protein is CASRDRTSGGRDEQFF. CDR3 bases: TGTGCCAGCAGGGACCGAACTAGCGGGGGGAGAGATGAGCAGTTCTTC. V gene TRBV7-2 combines with J gene TRBJ2-1, with TRBD2 identical over 12 bases. Germline values: CDR1 SGHTA, CDR2 FQGNSA. The CDR3 length is 16 residues. V was clipped by 6 bases and J by 8 bases; unmatched bases: 11.

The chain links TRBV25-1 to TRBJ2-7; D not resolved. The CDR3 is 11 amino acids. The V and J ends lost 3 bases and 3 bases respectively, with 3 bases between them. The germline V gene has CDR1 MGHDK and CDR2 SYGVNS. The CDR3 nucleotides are TGTGCCAGCAGTGACATCTACGAGCAGTACTTC. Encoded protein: CASSDIYEQYF.

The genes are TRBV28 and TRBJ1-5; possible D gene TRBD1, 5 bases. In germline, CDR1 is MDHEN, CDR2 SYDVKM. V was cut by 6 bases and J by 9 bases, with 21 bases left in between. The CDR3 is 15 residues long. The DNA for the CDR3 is TGTGCCAGCAGCTCTTTAAGAAGGGGCCCAGGGCCCCAGCATTTT. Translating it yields CASSSLRRGPGPQHF.

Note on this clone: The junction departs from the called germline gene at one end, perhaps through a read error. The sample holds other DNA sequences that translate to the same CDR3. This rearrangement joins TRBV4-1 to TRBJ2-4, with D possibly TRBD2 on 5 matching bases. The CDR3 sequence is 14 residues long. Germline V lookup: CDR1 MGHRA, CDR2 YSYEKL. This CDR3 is CASSQDSRTDIQYF. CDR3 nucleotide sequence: TGCGCCAGCAGCCAAGATTCAAGGACTGACATTCAGTACTTT.

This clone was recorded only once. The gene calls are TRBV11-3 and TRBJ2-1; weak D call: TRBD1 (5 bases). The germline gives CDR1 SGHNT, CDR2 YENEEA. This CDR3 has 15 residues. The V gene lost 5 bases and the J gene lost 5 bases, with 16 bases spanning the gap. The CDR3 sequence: CASSPQARSNNEQFF. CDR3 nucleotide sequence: TGTGCCAGCAGCCCACAGGCCCGTTCAAACAATGAGCAGTTCTTC.

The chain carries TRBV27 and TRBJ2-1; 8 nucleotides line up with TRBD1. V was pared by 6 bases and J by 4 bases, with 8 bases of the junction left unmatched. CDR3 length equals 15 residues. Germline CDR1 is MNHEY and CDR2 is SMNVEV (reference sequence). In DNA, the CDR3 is TGTGCCAGCAGGCCGGGGACAGGAAGATACAATGAGCAGTTCTTC. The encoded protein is CASRPGTGRYNEQFF.

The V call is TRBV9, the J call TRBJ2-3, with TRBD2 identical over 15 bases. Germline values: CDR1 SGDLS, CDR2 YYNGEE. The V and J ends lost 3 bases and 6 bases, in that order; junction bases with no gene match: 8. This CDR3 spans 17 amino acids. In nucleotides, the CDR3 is TGTGCCAGCAGCGGCGGACTAGCGGGGGGGACCAAGGATACGCAGTATTTT. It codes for CASSGGLAGGTKDTQYF. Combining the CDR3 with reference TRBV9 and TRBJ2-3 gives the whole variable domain DSGVTQTPKHLITATGQRVTLRCSPRSGDLSVYWYQQSLDQGLQFLIQYYNGEERAKGNILERFSAQQFPDLHSELNLSSLELGDSALYFCASSGGLAGGTKDTQYFGPGTRLTVL.

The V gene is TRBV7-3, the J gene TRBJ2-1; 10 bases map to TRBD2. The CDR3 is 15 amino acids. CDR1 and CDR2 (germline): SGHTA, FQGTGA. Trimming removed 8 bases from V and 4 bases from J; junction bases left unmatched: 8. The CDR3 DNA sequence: TGTGCCAGCGTCCTCGGGACTAGCGAGTACAATGAGCAGTTCTTC. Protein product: CASVLGTSEYNEQFF.

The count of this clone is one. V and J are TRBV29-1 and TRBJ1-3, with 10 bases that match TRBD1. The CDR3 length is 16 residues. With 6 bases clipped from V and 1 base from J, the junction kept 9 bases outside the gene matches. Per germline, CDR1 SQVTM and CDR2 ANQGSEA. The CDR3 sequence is CSVQTTGGASGNTIYF. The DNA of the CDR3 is TGCAGCGTCCAGACGACAGGGGGCGCTTCTGGAAACACCATATATTTT.

The CDR3 sequence: CASSLEGQGGYEQYF. The CDR3 nucleotides are TGCGCCAGCAGCTTGGAGGGACAGGGGGGCTACGAGCAGTACTTC. The rearrangement joins TRBV5-1 to TRBJ2-7; 11 nucleotides line up with TRBD1. V lost 0 bases and J lost 3; bases outside the gene matches: 2. CDR3 length: 15 residues. Germline values: CDR1 SGHRS, CDR2 YFSETQ.

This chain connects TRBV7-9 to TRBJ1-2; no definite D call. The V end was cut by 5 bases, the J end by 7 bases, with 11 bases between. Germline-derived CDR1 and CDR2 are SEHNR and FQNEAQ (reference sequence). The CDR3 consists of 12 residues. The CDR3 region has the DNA TGTGCCAGCAGCGGTACAGCCCGTGGCTACACCTTC. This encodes CASSGTARGYTF.

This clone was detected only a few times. The CDR3 DNA reads as TGTGCCAGCAGTACAGGGTCGGTTGGAAACACCATATATTTT. It codes for CASSTGSVGNTIYF. This rearrangement joins TRBV6-6 to TRBJ1-3; a weak D match, TRBD1 (6 bases). Germline CDR1 reads MNHNY; CDR2 reads SVGAGI (reference sequence). Trimming took 5 bases from V and 3 from J, leaving 11 bases between them. The length of the CDR3 is 14 residues.

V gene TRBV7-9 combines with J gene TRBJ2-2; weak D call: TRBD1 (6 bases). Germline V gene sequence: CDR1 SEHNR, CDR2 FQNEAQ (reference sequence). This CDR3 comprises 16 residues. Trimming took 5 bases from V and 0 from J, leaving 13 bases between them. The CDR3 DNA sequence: TGTGCCAGCAGCCTGACAGGCGCCCCGAACACCGGGGAGCTGTTTTTT. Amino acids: CASSLTGAPNTGELFF. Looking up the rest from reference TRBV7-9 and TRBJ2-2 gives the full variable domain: DTGVSQNPRHKITKRGQNVTFRCDPISEHNRLYWYRQTLGQGPEFLTYFQNEAQLEKSRLLSDRFSAERPKGSFSTLEIQRTEQGDSAMYLCASSLTGAPNTGELFFGEGSRLTVL.

The CDR3 DNA reads TGCGCCAGCAGTCAGGGCGGGGTGGTAGGGGATACGCAGTATTTT. This gives the protein CASSQGGVVGDTQYF. J is TRBJ2-3 and V is TRBV5-1; D might be TRBD2 (6 bases). Trimming left V 5 bases short and J 6 bases short, with 19 bases between. Germline V CDR1 and CDR2: SGHRS, YFSETQ. This CDR3 comprises 15 residues.

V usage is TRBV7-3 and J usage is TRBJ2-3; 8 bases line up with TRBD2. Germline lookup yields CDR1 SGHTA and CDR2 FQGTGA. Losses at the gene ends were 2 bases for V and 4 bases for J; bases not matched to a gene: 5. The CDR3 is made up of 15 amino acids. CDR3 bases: TGTGCCAGCAGCTTACAAGCCGGGGGGGCAGATACGCAGTATTTT. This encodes CASSLQAGGADTQYF.

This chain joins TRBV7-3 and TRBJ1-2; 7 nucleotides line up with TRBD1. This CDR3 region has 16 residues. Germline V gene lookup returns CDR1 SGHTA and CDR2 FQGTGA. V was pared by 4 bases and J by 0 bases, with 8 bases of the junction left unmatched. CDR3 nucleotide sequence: TGTGCCAGCAGCTCCCGGACAGGCCTAACTAACTATGGCTACACCTTC. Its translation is CASSSRTGLTNYGYTF.